This T cell receptor beta chain was retrieved from a study of cytomegalovirus exposure and HLA in healthy donors. Study findings and constraints: Later, an analysis found that TCR clusters from the first cohort tended to co-occur in the 120 or so validation repertoires.

While the first cohort had several hundred subjects, the donors belonged to the separate validation cohort of 120 subjects. CDR1 and CDR2 from the germline V gene are MGHRA and YSYEKL. Trimming removed 1 base from V and 2 bases from J, with 17 bases in between. This CDR3 has 17 residues. Clones were sequenced by immunoSEQ multiplex PCR, and TCRdb holds only the in-frame ones, with some missing. The table lists over 100,000 clones, roughly nine tenths of them singletons. This clone was counted between two and nine times. Antigen unknown. Sequencing input: PBMCs. The receptor comes from a woman aged 18-29 years in good health and CMV-seronegative. V usage is TRBV4-1 and J usage is TRBJ1-2; D is uncertain. CDR3 sequence: CASSQVVISLENYGYTF. The CDR3 DNA reads as TGCGCCAGCAGCCAAGTGGTTATTTCTTTGGAGAACTATGGCTACACCTTC.